The 9 T cell receptor beta chains below come from one sample, sequenced in a study of T cells in pancreatic ductal adenocarcinoma. This table comes from immunoSEQ multiplex PCR, and its TCRdb copy is limited to in-frame clones, with some not included. Seen here are some 16,000 clones, approximately 90% observed once, and the top ten hold 16%. Surgery without prior neoadjuvant therapy was the treatment of the selected pancreatic ductal adenocarcinoma patients. Sequencing was performed on PBMCs. These receptors all come from a human donor with pancreatic ductal adenocarcinoma.

The chain is built from TRBV5-1 and TRBJ2-5; 7 bases line up with TRBD1. J gave up 2 bases and V 0 bases, and 7 bases lay outside the gene matches. CDR3 size: 16 residues. Germline V gene lookup returns CDR1 SGHRS and CDR2 YFSETQ. The chain's CDR3 is CASSLVQGRQQETQYF. CDR3 in DNA: TGCGCCAGCAGCTTGGTACAGGGGCGCCAACAAGAGACCCAGTACTTC.

The rearrangement joins TRBV5-4 to TRBJ2-4, with 14 bases matching TRBD2. The CDR3 runs 20 residues. Germline assignment: CDR1 SGHNT and CDR2 YYREEE (reference sequence). V was clipped by 4 bases and J by 1 base; unmatched bases: 13. CDR3 region: CASSGMTSGRAGRAKNIQYF. In DNA form, the CDR3 reads TGTGCCAGCAGCGGTATGACTAGCGGGAGGGCCGGCAGGGCCAAAAACATTCAGTACTTC.

J is TRBJ1-2 and V is TRBV10-3; 11 bases fit TRBD1. The CDR3 sequence is 16 residues long. Germline V lookup: CDR1 ENHRY, CDR2 SYGVKD. Trimming took 5 bases from V and 3 from J; bases not matched to a gene: 8. This CDR3 is CAISPGTGGIYYGYTF. Written as DNA, the CDR3 is TGTGCCATCAGTCCCGGGACAGGGGGAATCTACTATGGCTACACCTTC.

The chain is built from TRBV5-4 and TRBJ2-7, with 9 bases matching TRBD2. J gave up 0 bases and V 2 bases, and 3 bases lay outside the gene matches. The length of the CDR3 is 15 residues. Looked up from germline, CDR1 is SGHNT and CDR2 is YYREEE (reference sequence). Here the CDR3 reads CASSFLAGSSYEQYF. Written as DNA, the CDR3 is TGTGCCAGCAGCTTCCTAGCGGGAAGCTCCTACGAGCAGTACTTC.

This clone was counted a single time. The chain links TRBV6-5 to TRBJ1-1; TRBD1 matches at 7 bases. The CDR3 covers 15 residues. Germline V lookup: CDR1 MNHEY, CDR2 SVGAGI. The V and J ends lost 4 bases and 3 bases, in that order; junction bases with no gene match: 8. CDR3: CASSFARQGHTEAFF. In DNA, the CDR3 is TGTGCCAGCAGTTTCGCGCGACAGGGACACACTGAAGCTTTCTTT.

The rearrangement links TRBV7-2 to TRBJ1-5; D gene unclear. CDR1 is SGHTA and CDR2 is FQGNSA in the germline V gene. Trimming stripped 5 bases from V and 2 bases from J, with 13 bases between. The CDR3 contains 15 residues. The CDR3 DNA is TGTGCCAGCAGCCAACGGAGGGAGGGCAATCAGCCCCAGCATTTT. Its protein product is CASSQRREGNQPQHF.

This rearrangement joins TRBV19 to TRBJ2-6, with D possibly TRBD1 on 6 matching bases. Trimming took 3 bases from V and 2 from J, leaving 20 bases between them. This CDR3 has 19 residues. Germline loops: CDR1 LNHDA, CDR2 SQIVND (reference sequence). The CDR3 loop reads CASSIGWGPKRAGANVLTF. CDR3 nucleotides: TGTGCCAGTAGTATCGGCTGGGGGCCCAAGCGCGCTGGGGCCAACGTCCTGACTTTC.

The sample holds a few counts of this clone. V gene TRBV19 combines with J gene TRBJ1-5; 9 positions match TRBD1. The CDR3 consists of 15 residues. Looked up from germline, CDR1 is LNHDA and CDR2 is SQIVND (reference sequence). V lost 0 bases to trimming and J lost 7 bases; unmatched junction nucleotides: 4. The CDR3 coding sequence is TGTGCCAGTAGTATAGAACAGGGGGCGGGACAGCCCCAGCATTTT. Translating it yields CASSIEQGAGQPQHF.

V usage is TRBV18 and J usage is TRBJ2-2, with 8 positions matching TRBD1. The CDR3 is made up of 16 amino acids. CDR1 and CDR2 from the germline V gene are KGHSH and LQKENI. V was clipped by 4 bases and J by 0 bases; unmatched bases: 4. The CDR3 is CASSLGTGANTGELFF. CDR3 DNA sequence: TGTGCCAGCTCACTAGGGACAGGCGCGAACACCGGGGAGCTGTTTTTT. The full variable domain, its missing parts supplied by reference TRBV18 and TRBJ2-2, is NAGVMQNPRHLVRRRGQEARLRCSPMKGHSHVYWYRQLPEEGLKFMVYLQKENIIDESGMPKERFSAEFPKEGPSILRIQQVVRGDSAAYFCASSLGTGANTGELFFGEGSRLTVL.